A single sample gave rise to the 20 T cell receptor beta chains below, sequenced in a study of glioma-infiltrating T cells after dendritic cell vaccination (dated by TCRdb to the mid-2010s). The protocol used for the library was the immunoSEQ multiplex PCR assay. TCRdb carries this immuneACCESS record with in-frame sequences only. Its versions omit some clonotypes, under half of them owing to an unresolved V gene in the studies checked, with the rest unexplained. This sample lists some 38,000 clones; 70% to 85% were detected once. Less than 8.5% of the sample is in the top ten clones. The source was blood, collected before dendritic cell vaccination. These TCRs come from a human donor with glioblastoma.

The chain combines TRBV27 with TRBJ1-5; D possibly corresponds to TRBD1 (5 bases). Looked up from germline, CDR1 is MNHEY and CDR2 is SMNVEV (reference sequence). The CDR3 covers 14 residues. Between the trimmed V and J ends, which lost 10 bases and 5 bases, there was a span of 18 bases. The CDR3 nucleotides read TGTGCCACCTCTGAAGGGATGGGGCATCAGCCCCAGCATTTT. Translating gives CATSEGMGHQPQHF.

This clone occurred a few times. The chain joins TRBV4-1 to TRBJ1-2; D is perhaps TRBD1 (5 bases). V was cut by 0 bases and J by 4 bases, with 6 bases left in between. Germline assignment: CDR1 MGHRA and CDR2 YSYEKL. CDR3 length: 13 amino acids. The CDR3 here is CASSQEQGYGYTF. CDR3 DNA sequence: TGCGCCAGCAGCCAAGAGCAGGGCTATGGCTACACCTTC.

The chain has TRBV5-3 and TRBJ2-4, with D unclear. TRBV5-3 is given ORF status, its function remaining uncertain. There are 14 residues in the CDR3. The V gene lost 0 bases and the J gene lost 8 bases, with 12 bases spanning the gap. In DNA form, the CDR3 reads TGTGCCAGAAGCTTGGACAGTAAGTGGGACATTCAGTACTTC. As protein: CARSLDSKWDIQYF.

In this sample, this clone turned up once. The chain recombines TRBV4-2 with TRBJ1-2, with D possibly being TRBD1 (5 bases). Germline CDR1 and CDR2: LGHNA and YNFKEQ. Trimming removed 0 bases at V and 8 bases at J, with 19 bases between. This CDR3 is 16 amino acids long. Here the CDR3 reads CASSQDSLATGGGYTF. The DNA for the CDR3 is TGTGCCAGCAGCCAAGACTCTTTGGCCACGGGGGGGGGCTACACCTTC.

The chain uses TRBV25-1 and TRBJ2-5, with 11 nucleotides matching TRBD1. There are 18 residues in the CDR3. Germline trimming cut 3 bases from V and 5 bases from J; bases unmatched to any gene: 14. The germline CDR1 and CDR2 sequences are MGHDK and SYGVNS. CDR3 coding DNA: TGTGCCAGCAGTGATTTCCTAGGACAGGGGGCTTTAGGGGAGACCCAGTACTTC. Translating gives CASSDFLGQGALGETQYF. The variable domain in full, with the rest retrieved from reference TRBV25-1 and TRBJ2-5, is EADIYQTPRYLVIGTGKKITLECSQTMGHDKMYWYQQDPGMELHLIHYSYGVNSTEKGDLSSESTVSRIRTEHFPLTLESARPSHTSQYLCASSDFLGQGALGETQYFGPGTRLLVL.

J is TRBJ2-3 and V is TRBV6-6, with D unresolved. Germline V gene lookup returns CDR1 MNHNY and CDR2 SVGAGI (reference sequence). V was cut by 2 bases and J by 0 bases, with 12 bases left in between. The CDR3 covers 16 residues. CDR3 coding DNA: TGTGCCAGCAGTTACGCGGCATTTACTAGCACAGATACGCAGTATTTT. Its translation is CASSYAAFTSTDTQYF.

This chain uses TRBV2 with TRBJ2-3; TRBD2 aligns across 12 bases. Looked up from germline, CDR1 is SNHLY and CDR2 is FYNNEI. The CDR3 has 18 residues. The junction had 9 bases not matched to a gene; V was cut back by 5 bases and J by 0 bases. The CDR3 loop reads CASSPRLAGDFSTDTQYF. CDR3 nucleotides: TGTGCCAGCAGTCCACGACTAGCGGGGGACTTTAGCACAGATACGCAGTATTTT.

The J gene is TRBJ2-2, the V gene TRBV4-2; weak D call: TRBD1 (5 bases). V lost 4 bases and J 5 bases, leaving 17 bases between the germline ends. Germline V gene lookup returns CDR1 LGHNA and CDR2 YNFKEQ. The CDR3 runs to 16 residues. The CDR3 coding sequence is TGTGCCAGCAGCCCTTCTGTGGGGCATGGAACCGGGGAGCTGTTTTTT. Its protein product is CASSPSVGHGTGELFF.

The rearrangement links TRBV6-6 to TRBJ2-3; 7 bases agree with TRBD1. There are 14 residues in the CDR3. The V segment lost 6 bases and the J segment 3 bases; nucleotides outside the gene matches: 6. Germline V gives CDR1 MNHNY, CDR2 SVGAGI (reference sequence). The CDR3 sequence is CASRRGQRTDTQYF. In DNA form, the CDR3 reads TGTGCCAGCAGGAGGGGGCAGAGGACAGATACGCAGTATTTT.

This sequence joins TRBV27 and TRBJ1-2, with 10 bases that match TRBD1. V shed 6 bases, J shed 5 bases, and the junction held 9 bases outside the gene matches. CDR3 length equals 15 residues. Germline CDR1 reads MNHEY; CDR2 reads SMNVEV (reference sequence). This chain's CDR3 is CASSTGTGARYGYTF. CDR3 sequence (DNA): TGTGCCAGCAGCACCGGGACAGGGGCTAGGTATGGCTACACCTTC.

CDR3 sequence reads: CATSEGTALAYEQYF. The DNA for the CDR3 is TGTGCCACCAGCGAGGGGACAGCGCTAGCCTACGAGCAGTACTTC. The chain couples TRBV15 to TRBJ2-7; 7 bases align to TRBD1. Trimming at V came to 5 bases and at J to 2 bases, leaving 9 bases not matched to a gene. Germline loops: CDR1 LNHNV, CDR2 YYDKDF (reference sequence). CDR3 length equals 15 residues.

This chain connects TRBV25-1 to TRBJ1-5; D is unresolved. The V end was cut by 1 base, the J end by 2 bases, with 6 bases between. CDR3 length equals 14 residues. Looked up from germline, CDR1 is MGHDK and CDR2 is SYGVNS. CDR3 sequence: CASSELAGNQPQHF. The DNA of the CDR3 is TGTGCCAGCAGTGAATTGGCGGGCAATCAGCCCCAGCATTTT.

The chain combines TRBV27 with TRBJ2-7; TRBD1 aligns across 10 bases. With 4 bases clipped from V and 1 base from J, the junction kept 10 bases outside the gene matches. This CDR3 has 17 residues. Germline lookup yields CDR1 MNHEY and CDR2 SMNVEV (reference sequence). The CDR3 DNA is TGTGCCAGCAGTTCTGACAGGGGGCGCGGATTTTCCTACGAGCAGTACTTC. Its protein is CASSSDRGRGFSYEQYF.

V is TRBV30 and J is TRBJ1-5; the match to TRBD1 covers 7 bases. The CDR3 consists of 14 residues. The J segment lost 5 bases and the V segment lost 2 bases, leaving 6 bases of the junction unmatched. Germline-derived CDR1 and CDR2 are GTSNPN and SVGIG (reference sequence). CDR3 DNA: TGTGCCTGGAGTAGGGAAGGGGGCTATCAGCCCCAGCATTTT. This gives the protein CAWSREGGYQPQHF.

As concerns this clone: Germline is not matched at one junction end, which may reflect a read error. J is TRBJ2-5 and V is TRBV7-8; no clear D. Germline CDR1 SGHVS, CDR2 FQNEAQ. The CDR3 is made up of 16 amino acids. CDR3 in DNA: TGTGCCAGCACCTTAAGGCGGCAATTAATCCAAGAGACCCAGTACTTC. Protein product: CASTLRRQLIQETQYF.

V usage is TRBV6-5 and J usage is TRBJ2-1, with 7 bases matching TRBD2. The length of the CDR3 is 15 residues. Germline V gives CDR1 MNHEY, CDR2 SVGAGI. Trimming at V came to 1 base and at J to 1 base, leaving 1 base not matched to a gene. CDR3 amino acids: CASSYLGGSYNEQFF. The CDR3 DNA reads TGTGCCAGCAGTTACTTGGGGGGGTCCTACAATGAGCAGTTCTTC.

The chain is built from TRBV19 and TRBJ1-2; 11 bases map to TRBD1. The CDR3 consists of 14 residues. Germline V gives CDR1 LNHDA, CDR2 SQIVND (reference sequence). Trimming cost V 3 bases and J 4 bases; bases outside gene matches: 1. Written as DNA, the CDR3 is TGTGCCAGTAGTATTGGGACAGGGGGCTATGGCTACACCTTC. This gives the protein CASSIGTGGYGYTF.

CDR3 sequence (DNA): TGTGCCAGCAGCCTCGGGGGTAATGAAGCTTTCTTT. Amino acid sequence: CASSLGGNEAFF. The chain employs TRBV7-9 and TRBJ1-1, with a tentative D call TRBD1 (5 bases). This CDR3 is 12 amino acids long. Germline CDR1 SEHNR, CDR2 FQNEAQ (reference sequence). V was trimmed by 5 bases and J by 7 bases, leaving 11 bases between them.

The V gene is TRBV11-2, the J gene TRBJ2-2; a possible D gene is TRBD1 (5 bases). Germline CDR1 reads SGHAT; CDR2 reads FQNNGV. V lost 2 bases, J lost 10 bases, and 11 bases lay in between. This CDR3 comprises 13 residues. The CDR3 protein is CASSLSQDTELFF. The CDR3 DNA is TGTGCCAGCAGCTTATCCCAGGACACGGAGCTGTTTTTT.

This clone has only one observation. The chain carries TRBV27 and TRBJ1-2, with TRBD1 matching 8 bases. The CDR3 is 13 residues long. With V trimmed by 6 bases and J by 3 bases, 3 bases remained unmatched. CDR1 MNHEY and CDR2 SMNVEV come from the germline V gene (reference sequence). The DNA for the CDR3 is TGTGCCAGCAGGGCGACAGGGGACTATGGCTACACCTTC. This codes for CASRATGDYGYTF.